Shown below are 5 T cell receptor beta chains from a single sample sequenced in a study of molecular identifiers for immune sequencing clone quantification. TCRdb re-called the PCR reads with MiXCR, one entry per CDR3 protein. The table has about 640,000 distinct CDR3 sequences, 15% to 20% seen once; the top ten hold around 0.9%. The sample taken for sequencing was naive CD8+ T cells from blood, with Jurkat cell RNA spiked in. Subset denoted: FACS-sorted CD8+CD4-CCR7+CD45RA+ naive T cells. The receptor source for this set is a human donor in good health. Some libraries in this study had Jurkat cell RNA spiked in.

This clonotype was detected ten times or more. The chain carries TRBV6-5 and TRBJ2-7, with D perhaps TRBD2 (5 bases). The CDR3 is 14 amino acids. V was cut by 0 bases and J by 4 bases, with 10 bases left in between. Germline CDR1 reads MNHEY; CDR2 reads SVGAGI. The CDR3: CASSYSGRGYEQYF. DNA of the CDR3: TGTGCCAGCAGTTACTCCGGCAGAGGGTACGAGCAGTACTTC.

To note about this clonotype: It may be a read error: a sequence one base away is much more abundant. The gene calls are TRBV19 and TRBJ2-2; D call uncertain. The CDR3 sequence is 12 residues long. Trimming took 8 bases from V and 6 from J, leaving 10 bases between them. Germline CDR1 is LNHDA and CDR2 is SQIVND (reference sequence). CDR3 nucleotides: TGTGCCAGTGGCATACGTGCCGGGGAGCTGTTTTTT. Encoded protein: CASGIRAGELFF.

This clonotype was observed many times. The J gene is TRBJ2-1, the V gene TRBV30, with TRBD2 matching 11 bases. V was pared by 2 bases and J by 4 bases, with 13 bases of the junction left unmatched. Germline V gene data show CDR1 as GTSNPN and CDR2 as SVGIG (reference sequence). The CDR3 loop spans 18 amino acids. Here the CDR3 reads CAWSSQELAGVVYNEQFF. For the CDR3, the DNA is TGTGCCTGGAGTAGTCAGGAACTAGCGGGAGTAGTTTACAATGAGCAGTTCTTC.

Notes on this clonotype: One junction end does not reproduce the germline sequence, and a read error may be involved. This chain joins TRBV4-3 and TRBJ2-1; 11 positions match TRBD2. This CDR3 contains 21 residues. Germline-derived CDR1 and CDR2 are LGHNA and YSLEER. The CDR3, as DNA: TGCGCCAGCAGCCAAGCTTTTATCCGCGAGGCTAGCGGGAGGTACTACAATGAGCAGTCCTTC. This translates into CASSQAFIREASGRYYNEQSF.

This clonotype was found many times. This chain joins TRBV4-1 and TRBJ2-5; perhaps TRBD2 as D (6 bases). This CDR3 comprises 17 residues. V shed 0 bases and J shed 1 base, with 15 bases lying between them. Germline CDR1 MGHRA, CDR2 YSYEKL. The CDR3: CASSQEGPLALQETQYF. CDR3 coding DNA: TGCGCCAGCAGCCAAGAAGGTCCTCTAGCGCTCCAAGAGACCCAGTACTTC.